The present TCR beta chain was sequenced within a study of cytomegalovirus exposure and HLA in healthy donors. PCR used 60 Vbeta primers and 13 Jbeta primers. Profiling relied on immunoSEQ multiplex PCR, and the TCRdb table lists in-frame clones only, not all of them. The sample contains about 180,000 clones, about 86% of which appear only once. The CDR3 has 16 amino acids. CDR1 is SGDLS, CDR2 YYNGEE, per germline. V shed 0 bases, J shed 5 bases, and the junction held 10 bases outside the gene matches. Whole-study results and caveats: A prior analysis recorded that most TCR beta V segments were productive about 87% or about 30% of the time. Sequencing likely caused a cluster of highly shared sequence variants. Researchers counted roughly 150 TCR beta chains as cytomegalovirus-associated. Among TCR sequences, most were rare, though some public TCRs appeared in many donors.

On this clone itself: The antigen remains undetermined.

The receptor's source is a woman in her thirties in good health and CMV-seronegative. This chain joins TRBV9 and TRBJ2-7, with TRBD1 matching 8 bases. Sequenced: PBMCs. CDR3 sequence (DNA): TGTGCCAGCAGCGTAGCAGGGGGCGCCCCCGTGGACGAGCAGTACTTC. Its protein is CASSVAGGAPVDEQYF.